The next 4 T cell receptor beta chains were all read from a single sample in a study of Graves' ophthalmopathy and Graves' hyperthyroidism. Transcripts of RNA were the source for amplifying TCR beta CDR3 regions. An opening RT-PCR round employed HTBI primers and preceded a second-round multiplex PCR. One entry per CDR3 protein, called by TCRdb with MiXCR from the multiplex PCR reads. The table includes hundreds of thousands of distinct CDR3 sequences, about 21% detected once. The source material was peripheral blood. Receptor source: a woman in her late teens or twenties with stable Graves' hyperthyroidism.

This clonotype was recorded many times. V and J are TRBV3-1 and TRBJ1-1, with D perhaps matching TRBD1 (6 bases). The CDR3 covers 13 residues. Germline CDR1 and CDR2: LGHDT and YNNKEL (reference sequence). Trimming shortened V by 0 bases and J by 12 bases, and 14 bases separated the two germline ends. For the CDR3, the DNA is TGTGCCAGCAGCCAAGATGCGCAGGGGAGAACTTTCTTT. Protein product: CASSQDAQGRTFF. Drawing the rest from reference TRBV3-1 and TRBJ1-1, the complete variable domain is DTAVSQTPKYLVTQMGNDKSIKCEQNLGHDTMYWYKQDSKKFLKIMFSYNNKELIINETVPNRFSPKSPDKAHLNLHINSLELGDSAVYFCASSQDAQGRTFFGQGTRLTVV.

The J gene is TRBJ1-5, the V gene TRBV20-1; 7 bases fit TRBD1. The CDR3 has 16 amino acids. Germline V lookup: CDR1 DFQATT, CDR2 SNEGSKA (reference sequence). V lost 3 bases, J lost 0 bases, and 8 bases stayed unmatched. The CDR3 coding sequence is TGCAGTGCTAGGGGCCGACAGGGTTATAGCAATCAGCCCCAGCATTTT. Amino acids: CSARGRQGYSNQPQHF.

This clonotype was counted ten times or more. The CDR3 nucleotides read TGTGCCAGCACCTGGGGGGGGCGCGACACTGAAGCTTTCTTT. Its translation is CASTWGGRDTEAFF. This chain joins TRBV2 and TRBJ1-1; a weak D match, TRBD1 (6 bases). Trimming took off 7 bases at V and 3 bases at J, with 15 bases between the two ends. The V gene's germline CDR1 is SNHLY and CDR2 FYNNEI. This CDR3 is 14 amino acids long.

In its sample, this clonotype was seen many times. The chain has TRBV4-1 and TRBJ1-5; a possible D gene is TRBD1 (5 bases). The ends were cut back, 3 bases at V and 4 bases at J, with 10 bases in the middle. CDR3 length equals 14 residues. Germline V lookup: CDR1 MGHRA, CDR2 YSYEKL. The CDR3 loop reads CASSQGTVNQPQHF. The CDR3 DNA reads TGCGCCAGCAGCCAGGGGACGGTGAATCAGCCCCAGCATTTT.